This entry lists 12 T cell receptor beta chains sequenced from one sample in a study of neurological immune-mediated disorders (dated by TCRdb to between 2018 and 2021). Libraries were prepared through 5' RACE. Sequencing used an Illumina HiSeq 2500. The public reads were run again by TCRdb, first through fastp at Q25 and then through MiXCR, and only productive beta chains were kept. All rows with the same CDR3 protein become a single entry with the most common DNA and genes. The sample yields tens of thousands of distinct CDR3 sequences; around 6.8% were counted once. Clones ranked in the top ten supply about 4.6% of the sample. The material sequenced was PBMCs. The source of these receptors is a woman aged 40 to 49 in good health.

This clonotype has at least ten counts. The chain links TRBV7-9 to TRBJ2-1, with TRBD1 matching 10 bases. The germline V gene encodes CDR1 SEHNR and CDR2 FQNEAQ (reference sequence). V lost 5 bases, J lost 4 bases, and 2 bases stayed unmatched. The CDR3 is 14 amino acids. DNA of the CDR3: TGTGCCAGCAGCAGGACAGGGGGTTACAATGAGCAGTTCTTC. It yields the protein CASSRTGGYNEQFF. The variable domain in full, completed from reference TRBV7-9 and TRBJ2-1, reads DTGVSQNPRHKITKRGQNVTFRCDPISEHNRLYWYRQTLGQGPEFLTYFQNEAQLEKSRLLSDRFSAERPKGSFSTLEIQRTEQGDSAMYLCASSRTGGYNEQFFGPGTRLTVL.

This clonotype was counted many times. The J gene is TRBJ1-2, the V gene TRBV7-9; TRBD1 aligns across 10 bases. J lost 2 bases, V lost 5 bases, and 5 bases had no gene match. The CDR3 extends over 15 amino acids. Germline V gene sequence: CDR1 SEHNR, CDR2 FQNEAQ (reference sequence). The DNA for the CDR3 is TGTGCCAGCAGCCCTCCGGGACAGGGGAACTATGGCTACACCTTC. It yields the protein CASSPPGQGNYGYTF.

Note on this clonotype: At one end the junction does not follow the germline gene, possibly because of a read error. The rearrangement uses TRBV4-2 and TRBJ2-5; D is possibly TRBD2 (5 bases). Germline CDR1 and CDR2: LGHNA and YNFKEQ. The CDR3 runs to 12 residues. The CDR3 is CASSQGSEEVHF. The CDR3 region has the DNA TGTGCCAGCAGCCAAGGTTCTGAGGAGGTCCACTTC.

The chain couples TRBV30 to TRBJ2-3; a weak D match, TRBD1 (6 bases). CDR3 size: 15 residues. V was clipped by 1 base and J by 0 bases, with 11 bases between them. Germline lookup yields CDR1 GTSNPN and CDR2 SVGIG (reference sequence). CDR3 amino acids: CAWSGTESSTDTQYF. The DNA for the CDR3 is TGTGCCTGGAGTGGGACAGAATCTAGCACAGATACGCAGTATTTT.

This clonotype showed up many times. The chain uses TRBV7-8 and TRBJ1-5, with D possibly matching TRBD1 (5 bases). This CDR3 is 16 amino acids long. From germline, CDR1 is SGHVS and CDR2 FQNEAQ. Trimming shortened V by 5 bases and J by 0 bases, and 14 bases separated the two germline ends. CDR3 protein: CASSPGSGRSNQPQHF. CDR3 DNA sequence: TGTGCCAGCAGCCCAGGGTCGGGGCGTAGCAATCAGCCCCAGCATTTT.

This clonotype was picked up many times. The V call is TRBV27, the J call TRBJ1-6; no firm D call. The V end lost 10 bases, the J end lost 3 bases, and 13 bases lay between the germline ends. CDR1 and CDR2 from the germline V gene are MNHEY and SMNVEV (reference sequence). This CDR3 comprises 14 residues. The CDR3 DNA reads as TGTGCCACCGGGAGGCAGCTCTATAATTCACCCCTCCACTTT. This encodes CATGRQLYNSPLHF.

This clonotype appeared many times. This rearrangement joins TRBV6-5 to TRBJ2-2; possibly TRBD2 for D (6 bases). The CDR3 is 15 residues long. V was clipped by 2 bases and J by 4 bases, with 11 bases between them. The germline CDR1 and CDR2 sequences are MNHEY and SVGAGI. The CDR3 here is CASSYLGTVTGELFF. CDR3 DNA: TGTGCCAGCAGTTACCTAGGGACTGTCACCGGGGAGCTGTTTTTT.

This clonotype has at least ten counts. The chain employs TRBV14 and TRBJ1-2; possible D gene TRBD1, 6 bases. Trimming removed 1 base from V and 4 bases from J, with 16 bases in between. CDR3 size: 16 residues. In germline, CDR1 is SGHDN, CDR2 FVKESK. The CDR3 protein is CASSQVSQGAPYGYTF. DNA of the CDR3: TGTGCCAGCAGCCAAGTTTCACAGGGTGCACCCTATGGCTACACCTTC.

This clonotype was seen repeatedly, ten times or more. The rearrangement joins TRBV4-1 to TRBJ2-5, with TRBD2 as a possible D gene (5 bases). The CDR3 covers 16 residues. The germline V gene has CDR1 MGHRA and CDR2 YSYEKL. V was trimmed by 4 bases and J by 1 base, leaving 16 bases between them. In DNA form, the CDR3 reads TGCGCCAGCAGCCCTCGGGGTGCGGTGCCCCAAGAGACCCAGTACTTC. Amino acids: CASSPRGAVPQETQYF.

This clonotype was counted many times. The gene calls are TRBV20-1 and TRBJ2-1, with D tentatively TRBD1 or TRBD2 (5 bases each). Between the trimmed V and J ends, which lost 2 bases and 1 base, there was a span of 12 bases. This CDR3 comprises 15 residues. CDR1 and CDR2 (germline): DFQATT, SNEGSKA (reference sequence). The CDR3 spells CSARPPGRSYNEQFF. Written as DNA, the CDR3 is TGCAGTGCTAGACCCCCGGGACGGTCCTACAATGAGCAGTTCTTC.

This clonotype was seen at least ten times. V is TRBV5-6 and J is TRBJ2-3; no reliable D call. CDR1 and CDR2 from the germline V gene are SGHDT and YYEEEE. This CDR3 comprises 13 residues. The V gene lost 3 bases and the J gene lost 6 bases, with 11 bases spanning the gap. The CDR3: CASSSEVWDTQYF. The CDR3 nucleotides read TGTGCCAGCAGCTCGGAAGTTTGGGATACGCAGTATTTT.

This clonotype was seen ten or more times. The genes are TRBV27 and TRBJ1-3; D ambiguous. The V gene lost 2 bases and the J gene lost 0 bases, with 11 bases spanning the gap. The CDR3 contains 16 residues. Germline V gives CDR1 MNHEY, CDR2 SMNVEV (reference sequence). DNA for the CDR3: TGTGCCAGCAGTTTAGAGGACGGAGTCTCTGGAAACACCATATATTTT. Its protein product is CASSLEDGVSGNTIYF.